Below, 4 T cell receptor beta chains from the same sample are listed, as sequenced in a study of neurological immune-mediated disorders. Time point indicated: longitudinal time-point 2. MiXCR, applied by TCRdb to the 5' RACE reads, yields one record per CDR3 protein. The sample yields 70,000 to 95,000 distinct CDR3 sequences, about 13% seen once. Sequencing was done on a sample of PBMCs. The source of these receptors is a female donor with HTLV-1-associated myelopathy (HAM/TSP).

In its sample, this clonotype was seen many times. The rearrangement links TRBV20-1 to TRBJ2-1; possibly TRBD2 for D (6 bases). Germline CDR1 is DFQATT and CDR2 is SNEGSKA (reference sequence). This CDR3 region has 14 residues. V shed 6 bases and J shed 2 bases, with 14 bases lying between them. The CDR3 reads CSASRRGTYNEQFF. The CDR3 bases are TGCAGTGCCTCCCGGCGGGGAACCTACAATGAGCAGTTCTTC.

This clonotype was counted many times. The chain has TRBV2 and TRBJ1-5; the D gene is possibly TRBD1 (5 bases). V was pared by 1 base and J by 1 base, with 23 bases between. Germline CDR1 reads SNHLY; CDR2 reads FYNNEI. The length of the CDR3 is 20 residues. The CDR3: CASSEVGADSIWNSNQPQHF. In DNA, the CDR3 is TGTGCCAGCAGTGAAGTCGGGGCAGATTCAATTTGGAACAGCAATCAGCCCCAGCATTTT.

The table lists this clonotype with many counts. This chain links TRBV5-1 with TRBJ1-6; TRBD1 matches at 9 bases. The CDR3 extends over 15 amino acids. Losses at the gene ends were 4 bases for V and 5 bases for J; bases not matched to a gene: 4. Per germline, CDR1 SGHRS and CDR2 YFSETQ. CDR3 protein: CASSPGTGNNSPLHF. CDR3 sequence (DNA): TGCGCCAGCAGCCCGGGGACAGGGAATAATTCACCCCTCCACTTT. The variable domain in full, with the rest retrieved from reference TRBV5-1 and TRBJ1-6, is KAGVTQTPRYLIKTRGQQVTLSCSPISGHRSVSWYQQTPGQGLQFLFEYFSETQRNKGNFPGRFSGRQFSNSRSEMNVSTLELGDSALYLCASSPGTGNNSPLHFGNGTRLTVT.

This clonotype occurred many times. This chain connects TRBV5-1 to TRBJ2-7; TRBD2 agrees at 7 bases. The CDR3 extends over 14 amino acids. Germline loops: CDR1 SGHRS, CDR2 YFSETQ. V lost 4 bases to trimming and J lost 4 bases; unmatched junction nucleotides: 8. CDR3 loop: CASSVDWEGYEQYF. The CDR3 coding sequence is TGCGCCAGCAGCGTGGACTGGGAGGGATACGAGCAGTACTTC.